The clone carrying this T cell receptor (beta chain) appeared a few times. Its matching antigen is unknown. The CDR3 covers 16 residues. The V gene lost 1 base and the J gene lost 2 bases, with 12 bases spanning the gap. The V gene's germline CDR1 is SGHNT and CDR2 YENEEA. This tumor tissue came from a pretreatment baseline collection. This record belongs to a study of circulating tumor DNA in untreated peripheral T-cell lymphoma. TCRdb keeps only in-frame clones here, not all; method: immunoSEQ multiplex PCR. The table records about 2,700 clones, roughly 64% of them present only once. The study's findings and limits: Tumor-specific clonotypes: identified in approximately 73% of patients, 86% of baseline tissues.

Sequencing input: tumor tissue. This chain links TRBV11-3 with TRBJ2-1; no clear D gene. The sequence was obtained from a human donor with peripheral T-cell lymphoma. This CDR3 is CASSLGPVSPYNEQFF. The CDR3 region has the DNA TGTGCCAGCAGCTTAGGTCCCGTCTCGCCCTACAATGAGCAGTTCTTC.